The clone carrying this TCR beta chain has only one observation. What it binds is not known. Findings and caveats of the study: Tumor memory CD4+ T cell TCR gene usage clustered with blood and lymph node memory CD4+ cells and lymph node naive CD4+ cells.

Semi-nested PCR with Nested Universal Primer A followed constant-region reverse priming of full-length variable regions. TCRdb called the 5' RACE reads again in MiXCR, with one record for every CDR3 protein. The sample consists of about 32,000 distinct CDR3 sequences, around 22% of them appearing once. Memory CD4+ T cells were sorted as CD4+CD45RO+CD25- cells. This clonotype was sampled from a female donor with breast cancer. Source material: memory CD4+ T cells sorted from blood. Stated subset: memory CD4+ T cells, CD4+CD45RO+CD25-.

The CDR3, as DNA: TGTGCCAGCAGTTACGGGGCGATGGGAGCCTACGAGCAGTACTTC. Protein: CASSYGAMGAYEQYF. V and J are TRBV6-2 or TRBV6-3 and TRBJ2-7; D might be TRBD1 or TRBD2, each matching 5 bases. The CDR3 has 15 amino acids. Germline assignment: CDR1 MNHEY and CDR2 SVGEGT. Trimming cost V 2 bases and J 2 bases, with 13 bases left between them.